These 28 T cell receptor beta chains share one sample of origin, sequenced in a study of cytomegalovirus exposure and HLA in healthy donors. PCR was performed using 60 Vbeta and 13 Jbeta primers. The protocol was immunoSEQ multiplex PCR, while the TCRdb copy is restricted to in-frame clones and leaves out a portion. The profile covers around 150,000 clones, with about 82% appearing a single time and about 4.3% taken by the ten largest. The specimen sequenced was PBMCs. The receptors stem from a man younger than 40 in good health.

The DNA of the CDR3 is TGTGCCAGCAGCTTAGAGGTAGCGGGAGGGGGAAATGAGCAGTTCTTC. As protein: CASSLEVAGGGNEQFF. The V call is TRBV11-2, the J call TRBJ2-1; 11 nucleotides match TRBD2. CDR3 length equals 16 residues. Germline V gene data show CDR1 as SGHAT and CDR2 as FQNNGV. The junction had 5 bases not matched to a gene; V was cut back by 0 bases and J by 7 bases.

The chain combines TRBV19 with TRBJ2-7, with D maybe TRBD2 (5 bases). CDR1 and CDR2 (germline): LNHDA, SQIVND (reference sequence). The CDR3 spans 16 residues. Trimming left V 4 bases short and J 2 bases short, with 18 bases between. The CDR3 here is CASSRSGTRGTYEQYF. The CDR3 region has the DNA TGTGCCAGTAGTAGATCCGGAACCCGGGGAACCTACGAGCAGTACTTC.

The chain employs TRBV30 and TRBJ2-1, with 9 bases fitting TRBD2. Germline V gives CDR1 GTSNPN, CDR2 SVGIG (reference sequence). The ends lost 2 bases at V and 10 bases at J; junction bases unmatched: 9. This CDR3 is 14 amino acids long. The CDR3 spells CAWSRGGLASEQFF. The CDR3 DNA reads as TGTGCCTGGAGTCGGGGGGGACTAGCAAGCGAGCAGTTCTTC. The full variable domain, rest sourced from reference TRBV30 and TRBJ2-1, is SQTIHQWPATLVQPVGSPLSLECTVEGTSNPNLYWYRQAAGRGLQLLFYSVGIGQISSEVPQNLSASRPQDRQFILSSKKLLLSDSGFYLCAWSRGGLASEQFFGPGTRLTVL.

The chain joins TRBV7-2 to TRBJ2-1; 8 nucleotides align to TRBD1. Trimming took 5 bases from V and 9 from J; bases not matched to a gene: 6. Germline V CDR1 and CDR2: SGHTA, FQGNSA. The CDR3 is 13 amino acids. CDR3 region: CASSVLQGVEQFF. DNA for the CDR3: TGTGCCAGCAGCGTTTTACAGGGGGTTGAGCAGTTCTTC.

The rearrangement joins TRBV28 to TRBJ1-3; 8 positions match TRBD1. The CDR3 is made up of 17 amino acids. Germline V gene lookup returns CDR1 MDHEN and CDR2 SYDVKM. V gave up 8 bases and J gave up 1 base; unmatched junction bases: 13. For the CDR3, the DNA is TGTGCCAGCCCTTGGAGACAGGGGAGGTCTTCTGGAAACACCATATATTTT. This translates into CASPWRQGRSSGNTIYF.

The V call is TRBV6-4, the J call TRBJ2-1; 11 bases line up with TRBD2. CDR3 size: 16 residues. V shed 0 bases and J 3 bases; nucleotides not matched to a gene: 1. Germline CDR1 reads MRHNA; CDR2 reads SNTAGT. CDR3 protein: CASSDSGTSGYNEQFF. The CDR3 DNA follows: TGTGCCAGCAGTGACTCCGGGACTAGCGGCTACAATGAGCAGTTCTTC.

The chain carries TRBV29-1 and TRBJ2-3; 12 nucleotides line up with TRBD2. The CDR3 runs to 14 residues. J was trimmed by 5 bases and V by 7 bases; bases with no gene match: 7. Germline loops: CDR1 SQVTM, CDR2 ANQGSEA. The CDR3 DNA is TGCAGCGCCCCGACTAGCGGGAGTCAAGATACGCAGTATTTT. Protein sequence: CSAPTSGSQDTQYF.

The rearrangement joins TRBV7-9 to TRBJ1-1; tentatively, D is TRBD1 (6 bases). V was pared by 8 bases and J by 5 bases, with 18 bases between. Germline values: CDR1 SEHNR, CDR2 FQNEAQ (reference sequence). This CDR3 is built from 14 residues. Here the CDR3 DNA reads TGTGCCAGCGGCCGAAACACAGGGCAAACTGAAGCTTTCTTT. Amino acids: CASGRNTGQTEAFF.

The J gene is TRBJ2-7, the V gene TRBV7-2; 11 nucleotides align to TRBD1. V was pared by 3 bases and J by 2 bases, with 0 bases of the junction left unmatched. CDR1 and CDR2 (germline): SGHTA, FQGNSA. CDR3 length equals 14 residues. The CDR3 DNA reads as TGTGCCAGCAGCTTGGGACAGGGGGCCTACGAGCAGTACTTC. It specifies CASSLGQGAYEQYF.

This sequence joins TRBV6-5 and TRBJ1-4; 9 bases align to TRBD1. V shed 0 bases and J 6 bases; nucleotides not matched to a gene: 2. The CDR3 covers 15 residues. The V gene's germline CDR1 is MNHEY and CDR2 SVGAGI. The CDR3 bases are TGTGCCAGCAGTTACTCGGGGACAGGGTATGAAAAACTGTTTTTT. This translates into CASSYSGTGYEKLFF.

The chain couples TRBV12-5 to TRBJ2-1; D is possibly TRBD2 (6 bases). The germline CDR1 and CDR2 sequences are LGHNT and FRNRAP. V gave up 3 bases and J gave up 8 bases, with 17 bases separating them. This CDR3 comprises 15 residues. For the CDR3, the DNA is TGTGCTAGTGGTTTTGGGGGGATCGGCGACGATGAGCAGTTCTTC. Encoded protein: CASGFGGIGDDEQFF.

V is TRBV5-6 and J is TRBJ1-1; maybe TRBD1 (6 bases). The V and J ends lost 0 bases and 0 bases respectively, with 15 bases between them. This CDR3 comprises 17 residues. Germline CDR1 is SGHDT and CDR2 is YYEEEE. In DNA, the CDR3 is TGTGCCAGCAGCTTGGCGGGGGGGGCCCTCTTGAACACTGAAGCTTTCTTT. This translates into CASSLAGGALLNTEAFF.

This chain links TRBV6-5 with TRBJ2-2; 7 bases map to TRBD2. Germline CDR1 reads MNHEY; CDR2 reads SVGAGI. This CDR3 comprises 13 residues. V was clipped by 10 bases and J by 3 bases; unmatched bases: 5. The CDR3 loop reads CATHRGDTGELFF. As DNA, the CDR3 is TGTGCCACCCACCGGGGGGACACCGGGGAGCTGTTTTTT.

The chain combines TRBV29-1 with TRBJ1-1; D perhaps matches TRBD1 (5 bases). This CDR3 is built from 13 residues. V was cut by 5 bases and J by 1 base, with 11 bases left in between. Per the germline V gene, CDR1 is SQVTM and CDR2 is ANQGSEA. CDR3 loop: CSVLPGPNTEAFF. In DNA form, the CDR3 reads TGCAGCGTTCTCCCAGGGCCGAACACTGAAGCTTTCTTT.

The V gene is TRBV7-9, the J gene TRBJ2-3; D might be TRBD2 (5 bases). CDR3 length equals 15 residues. With 1 base removed from V and 0 bases from J, the gap between germline ends came to 8 bases. Germline CDR1 is SEHNR and CDR2 is FQNEAQ (reference sequence). CDR3 coding DNA: TGTGCCAGCAGCTTAGGCCGGACTAGCACAGATACGCAGTATTTT. This sequence encodes CASSLGRTSTDTQYF. Looking up the rest from reference TRBV7-9 and TRBJ2-3 gives the full variable domain: DTGVSQNPRHKITKRGQNVTFRCDPISEHNRLYWYRQTLGQGPEFLTYFQNEAQLEKSRLLSDRFSAERPKGSFSTLEIQRTEQGDSAMYLCASSLGRTSTDTQYFGPGTRLTVL.

The gene calls are TRBV27 and TRBJ2-3, with TRBD1 matching over 8 bases. With V trimmed by 7 bases and J by 5 bases, 2 bases remained unmatched. Looked up from germline, CDR1 is MNHEY and CDR2 is SMNVEV (reference sequence). The CDR3 consists of 12 residues. CDR3 region: CASKQGGDTQYF. In DNA, the CDR3 is TGTGCCAGCAAACAGGGGGGAGATACGCAGTATTTT.

In its sample, this clone was seen once. CDR3 DNA: TGTGCCAGCAGTTCAACAGGGGGGATCCCCGGGGAGCTGTTTTTT. Translated, it gives CASSSTGGIPGELFF. The V and J genes are TRBV27 and TRBJ2-2; 8 bases are a match to TRBD1. The germline V gene has CDR1 MNHEY and CDR2 SMNVEV (reference sequence). The CDR3 contains 15 residues. The junction had 7 bases not matched to a gene; V was cut back by 4 bases and J by 6 bases.

This clone was seen only once. The same CDR3 can be traced to other DNA sequences in this sample. The chain carries TRBV7-9 and TRBJ2-5; 12 bases map to TRBD1. Germline V gene lookup returns CDR1 SEHNR and CDR2 FQNEAQ (reference sequence). The CDR3 is 16 amino acids. The trim removed 1 base at V and 2 bases at J, leaving 2 bases unmatched. The CDR3 reads CASSLGDRGLQETQYF. The CDR3 DNA follows: TGTGCCAGCAGCTTAGGGGACAGGGGGCTTCAAGAGACCCAGTACTTC.

The chain is built from TRBV7-9 and TRBJ2-2, with TRBD2 matching over 12 bases. The CDR3 is 16 residues long. V was clipped by 4 bases and J by 5 bases; unmatched bases: 5. Germline lookup yields CDR1 SEHNR and CDR2 FQNEAQ (reference sequence). CDR3 loop: CASSSLAGGRTGELFF. The CDR3 nucleotides are TGTGCCAGCAGCTCACTAGCGGGAGGTCGTACCGGGGAGCTGTTTTTT.

With respect to this clone: At the DNA level, this CDR3 is encoded by other sequences in the same sample as well. J is TRBJ1-2 and V is TRBV7-2, with 7 positions matching TRBD1. J was trimmed by 6 bases and V by 2 bases; bases with no gene match: 3. Germline V lookup: CDR1 SGHTA, CDR2 FQGNSA. This CDR3 is 13 amino acids long. Written as DNA, the CDR3 is TGTGCCAGCAGCTTAAGGACAGGAGATGGCTACACCTTC. Translated, it gives CASSLRTGDGYTF.

The V and J genes are TRBV9 and TRBJ2-7; 7 bases map to TRBD2. The V segment lost 0 bases and the J segment 2 bases; nucleotides outside the gene matches: 5. The germline V gene has CDR1 SGDLS and CDR2 YYNGEE. This CDR3 has 15 residues. Here the CDR3 DNA reads TGTGCCAGCAGCGTAGTTTCAGCGGGACCCTACGAGCAGTACTTC. This sequence encodes CASSVVSAGPYEQYF. Combining the CDR3 with reference TRBV9 and TRBJ2-7 gives the whole variable domain DSGVTQTPKHLITATGQRVTLRCSPRSGDLSVYWYQQSLDQGLQFLIQYYNGEERAKGNILERFSAQQFPDLHSELNLSSLELGDSALYFCASSVVSAGPYEQYFGPGTRLTVT.

J is TRBJ1-1 and V is TRBV7-2; TRBD1 matches at 10 bases. Germline CDR1 is SGHTA and CDR2 is FQGNSA. V lost 1 base to trimming and J lost 0 bases; unmatched junction nucleotides: 8. The CDR3 spans 18 residues. The CDR3 loop reads CASSLGDRGRPMNTEAFF. CDR3 in DNA: TGTGCCAGCAGCTTAGGAGACAGGGGGCGACCTATGAACACTGAAGCTTTCTTT.

The chain employs TRBV19 and TRBJ2-2; 11 nucleotides agree with TRBD1. Germline values: CDR1 LNHDA, CDR2 SQIVND (reference sequence). The CDR3 loop spans 15 amino acids. V dropped 5 bases and J dropped 5; count of bases not matched to a gene: 4. This CDR3 is CASSWTGGTTGELFF. DNA of the CDR3: TGTGCCAGTAGTTGGACAGGGGGCACAACCGGGGAGCTGTTTTTT. Looking up the rest from reference TRBV19 and TRBJ2-2 gives the full variable domain: DGGITQSPKYLFRKEGQNVTLSCEQNLNHDAMYWYRQDPGQGLRLIYYSQIVNDFQKGDIAEGYSVSREKKESFPLTVTSAQKNPTAFYLCASSWTGGTTGELFFGEGSRLTVL.

The chain carries TRBV18 and TRBJ1-1; D possibly corresponds to TRBD1 (6 bases). Germline CDR1 reads KGHSH; CDR2 reads LQKENI. The CDR3 runs to 15 residues. Trimming removed 10 bases at V and 1 base at J, with 19 bases between. This CDR3 reads CATRGNFGQNTEAFF. DNA for the CDR3: TGTGCCACCAGGGGCAACTTTGGACAGAACACTGAAGCTTTCTTT.

This clone was picked up a small number of times. This chain links TRBV4-2 with TRBJ2-2; D remains unclear. Germline V gives CDR1 LGHNA, CDR2 YNFKEQ. V was clipped by 1 base and J by 7 bases, with 10 bases between them. The CDR3 contains 14 residues. For the CDR3, the DNA is TGTGCCAGCAGCCAAGTCCTAGTGGTCGGGGAGCTGTTTTTT. It yields the protein CASSQVLVVGELFF.

The table lists this clone with a few counts. The CDR3 DNA follows: TGTGCCAGCAGTTGGGGGGAGGCAGATACGCAGTATTTT. Its protein is CASSWGEADTQYF. The chain links TRBV27 to TRBJ2-3; possibly TRBD2 for D (6 bases). The CDR3 loop spans 13 amino acids. Looked up from germline, CDR1 is MNHEY and CDR2 is SMNVEV (reference sequence). Trimming cost V 4 bases and J 4 bases, with 9 bases left between them.

This clone has only a few counts. This chain uses TRBV27 with TRBJ2-1; unclear D gene. Germline assignment: CDR1 MNHEY and CDR2 SMNVEV (reference sequence). V shed 3 bases and J shed 0 bases, with 9 bases lying between them. The CDR3 runs 15 residues. CDR3 DNA: TGTGCCAGCAGTTTGCTCGCCAGCTCCTACAATGAGCAGTTCTTC. It encodes CASSLLASSYNEQFF.

The J gene is TRBJ2-1, the V gene TRBV2; TRBD2 matches 7 bases. The CDR3 contains 17 residues. The trim removed 7 bases at V and 0 bases at J, leaving 12 bases unmatched. The germline CDR1 and CDR2 sequences are SNHLY and FYNNEI. The DNA for the CDR3 is TGTGCCAGCAAAGGAGGGGCGCTAGCGGTCTCCTACAATGAGCAGTTCTTC. It translates to CASKGGALAVSYNEQFF. Variable domain in full (rest from reference TRBV2 and TRBJ2-1): EPEVTQTPSHQVTQMGQEVILRCVPISNHLYFYWYRQILGQKVEFLVSFYNNEISEKSEIFDDQFSVERPDGSNFTLKIRSTKLEDSAMYFCASKGGALAVSYNEQFFGPGTRLTVL.